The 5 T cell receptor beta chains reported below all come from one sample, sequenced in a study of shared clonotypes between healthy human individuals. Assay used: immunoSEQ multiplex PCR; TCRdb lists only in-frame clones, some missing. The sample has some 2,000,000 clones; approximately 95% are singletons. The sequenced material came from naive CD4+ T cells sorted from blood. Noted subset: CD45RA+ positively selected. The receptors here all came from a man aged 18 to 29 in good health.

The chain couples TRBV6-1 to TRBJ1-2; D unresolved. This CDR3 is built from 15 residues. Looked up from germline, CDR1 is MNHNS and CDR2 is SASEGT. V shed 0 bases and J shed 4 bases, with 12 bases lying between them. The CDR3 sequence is CASSEAVVGSYGYTF. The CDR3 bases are TGTGCCAGCAGTGAAGCCGTTGTTGGGAGCTATGGCTACACCTTC.

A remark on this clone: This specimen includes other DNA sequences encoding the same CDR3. In DNA, the CDR3 is TGTGCCAGCAGCGTGGGGACTAGCGGCGAGCAGTACTTC. As protein: CASSVGTSGEQYF. The chain is built from TRBV9 and TRBJ2-7; 11 nucleotides match TRBD2. The CDR3 contains 13 residues. With 2 bases clipped from V and 6 bases from J, the junction kept 1 base outside the gene matches. The germline V gene has CDR1 SGDLS and CDR2 YYNGEE.

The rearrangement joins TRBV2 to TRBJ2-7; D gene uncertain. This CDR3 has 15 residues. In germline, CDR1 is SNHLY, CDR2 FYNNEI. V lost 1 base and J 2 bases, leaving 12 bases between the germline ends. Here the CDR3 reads CASSEEWGDTYEQYF. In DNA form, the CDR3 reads TGTGCCAGCAGTGAAGAGTGGGGTGATACCTACGAGCAGTACTTC.

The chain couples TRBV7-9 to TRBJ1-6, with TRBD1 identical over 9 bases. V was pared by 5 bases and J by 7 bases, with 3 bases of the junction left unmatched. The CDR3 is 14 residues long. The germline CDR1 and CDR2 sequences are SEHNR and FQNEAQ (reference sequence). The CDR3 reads CASSGQGTNSPLHF. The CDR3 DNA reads TGTGCCAGCAGCGGACAGGGGACGAATTCACCCCTCCACTTT.

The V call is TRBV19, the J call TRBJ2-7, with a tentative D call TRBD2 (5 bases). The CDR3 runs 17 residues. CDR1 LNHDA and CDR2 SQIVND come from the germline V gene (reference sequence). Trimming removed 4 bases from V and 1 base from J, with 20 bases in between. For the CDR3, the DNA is TGTGCCAGTAGTACTACATTCGGTTCCTCGGGATCCTACGAGCAGTACTTC. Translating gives CASSTTFGSSGSYEQYF.